What follows is one TCR beta chain and its context. The data stem from a study of blood T cell repertoires in COVID-19. Study context: From the United States, Italy and Spain came samples of acute and convalescent COVID-19. PBMCs, B-cell-depleted T cells, or T cells were the source of the cDNA or gDNA that made up the material.

Germline V gene sequence: CDR1 MNHEY, CDR2 SVGAGI. The V and J ends lost 7 bases and 10 bases respectively, with 14 bases between them. This CDR3 is 13 amino acids long. Produced via immunoSEQ multiplex PCR; TCRdb's table is partial and in-frame only. Of more than 350,000 clones in the sample, more than 70% are singletons; the top ten hold roughly 10%. The receptor's source is a woman in her twenties or thirties with COVID-19, enrolled during active disease. J is TRBJ1-6 and V is TRBV6-5; D remains unclear. The material sequenced was peripheral blood. The CDR3 sequence: CASTRGVQSPLHF. The DNA of the CDR3 is TGTGCCAGCACCCGCGGGGTTCAATCACCCCTCCACTTT.